Listed below are T cell receptor beta chains from one sample, sequenced in a study of Tregs in tolerant kidney transplant recipients. Libraries were prepared by immunoSEQ multiplex PCR; TCRdb keeps only in-frame clonotypes and omits some of them. The sample has about 94,000 clones, roughly 93% seen once. The sample here was CD4+ T cells from blood, taken before the transplant. The origin of the receptors is a human donor who received a combined kidney and bone marrow transplant. The CDR3 runs from the conserved cysteine through the conserved F or W. The D gene is left open where the match is weak. Expanded clones get a size class; other rows say once, few or many, or leave the size out.

v_gene	d_gene	abundance	j_gene	CDR3aa	CDR3nt
TRBV27	.	.	TRBJ1-4	CASSRQGEKLFF	TGTGCCAGCAGTCGCCAGGGTGAAAAACTGTTTTTT
TRBV5-1	TRBD2	.	TRBJ2-1	CASSLTGGGNEQFF	TGCGCCAGCAGCTTGACGGGGGGAGGCAATGAGCAGTTCTTC
TRBV11-2	.	.	TRBJ1-6	CASEQGPGNSPLHF	TGTGCCAGCGAACAGGGCCCGGGTAATTCACCCCTCCACTTT
TRBV6-1	.	.	TRBJ1-5	CASSLNGGNQPQHF	TGTGCCAGCAGTTTAAACGGAGGCAATCAGCCCCAGCATTTT
TRBV10-2	.	.	TRBJ2-1	CASRMNNYNEQFF	TGCGCCAGCAGGATGAACAACTACAATGAGCAGTTCTTC
TRBV4-3	TRBD1	.	TRBJ1-4	CASSQTKGQGAKDEKLFF	TGCGCCAGCAGCCAAACCAAGGGACAGGGGGCAAAGGATGAAAAACTGTTTTTT
TRBV5-1	TRBD1	.	TRBJ2-1	CASSLRQGLNEQFF	TGCGCCAGCAGCTTGCGACAGGGTTTAAATGAGCAGTTCTTC
TRBV9	TRBD1	.	TRBJ2-5	CASSPPPGTEETQYF	TGTGCCAGCAGCCCACCCCCCGGGACAGAAGAGACCCAGTACTTC
TRBV2	.	.	TRBJ1-1	CASSPAVDTEAFF	TGTGCCAGCAGTCCTGCGGTTGACACTGAAGCTTTCTTT
TRBV6-5	.	.	TRBJ1-2	CASIPEEGNPYGYTF	TGTGCCAGCATTCCCGAGGAGGGGAACCCTTATGGCTACACCTTC
TRBV19	TRBD1	.	TRBJ1-2	CASSIRNRGSDGYTF	TGTGCCAGTAGTATCCGTAACAGGGGGTCCGATGGCTACACCTTC
TRBV10-3	TRBD2	.	TRBJ2-5	CAIRHGLAGGLRETQYF	TGTGCCATCAGGCACGGACTAGCGGGAGGCCTCCGGGAGACCCAGTACTTC
TRBV6-4	TRBD1	.	TRBJ2-5	CASSKLTDRGQGTQYF	TGTGCCAGCAGCAAACTTACGGACAGGGGGCAGGGGACCCAGTACTTC
TRBV9	TRBD1	.	TRBJ1-6	CASSAIQGNNSPLHF	TGTGCCAGCAGCGCTATACAGGGGAATAATTCACCCCTCCACTTT
TRBV7-2	.	.	TRBJ1-5	CASSLVAGNQPQHF	TGTGCCAGCAGCTTAGTGGCAGGGAACCAGCCCCAGCATTTT
TRBV5-1	TRBD1	.	TRBJ1-1	CASSLEWTGNAEAFF	TGCGCCAGCAGCTTGGAATGGACAGGGAACGCTGAAGCTTTCTTT
TRBV5-1	TRBD1	.	TRBJ1-2	CASSSTGERGGYTF	TGCGCCAGCAGCTCGACAGGGGAGAGGGGTGGCTACACCTTC
TRBV5-1	.	.	TRBJ1-2	CASSSVITGTYYGYTF	TGCGCCAGCAGCTCAGTAATCACGGGAACTTACTATGGCTACACCTTC
TRBV5-6	TRBD1	once	TRBJ1-6	CASSFRQGSYNSPLHF	TGTGCCAGCAGCTTCCGACAGGGCTCCTATAATTCACCCCTCCACTTT
TRBV10-3	TRBD1	.	TRBJ2-7	CATLDRVNEQYF	TGTGCCACCTTAGACAGGGTCAACGAGCAGTACTTC
TRBV4-2	TRBD1	.	TRBJ2-2	CASSQVRIGQANTGELFF	TGTGCCAGCAGCCAAGTCAGGATAGGACAGGCTAACACCGGGGAGCTGTTTTTT
TRBV19	TRBD2	.	TRBJ2-1	CASSMTSGGEDEQFF	TGTGCCAGTAGTATGACTAGCGGGGGGGAGGATGAGCAGTTCTTC
TRBV30	TRBD2	.	TRBJ2-1	CAWSFGTSGIAEQFF	TGTGCCTGGAGTTTTGGGACTAGCGGGATAGCCGAGCAGTTCTTC
TRBV6-6	TRBD2	.	TRBJ2-1	CASSPTSGLYNEQFF	TGTGCCAGCAGTCCTACTAGCGGGCTCTACAATGAGCAGTTCTTC
TRBV7-9	.	.	TRBJ1-3	CASSLDSGNTIYF	TGTGCCAGCAGCTTAGATTCGGGAAACACCATATATTTT
TRBV25-1	TRBD2	.	TRBJ2-1	CASSDGRGLANNEQFF	TGTGCCAGCAGTGACGGACGGGGACTAGCGAACAATGAGCAGTTCTTC
TRBV27	TRBD2	.	TRBJ2-5	CASSPGGAGWETQYF	TGTGCCAGCAGTCCGGGGGGGGCGGGTTGGGAGACCCAGTACTTC
TRBV7-9	TRBD1	.	TRBJ1-4	CASSPTGGKEKLFF	TGTGCCAGCAGTCCCACAGGGGGCAAGGAAAAACTGTTTTTT
TRBV7-2	TRBD2	.	TRBJ2-4	CASSPSGLAGGSADIQYF	TGTGCCAGCAGCCCCTCGGGACTAGCGGGAGGGAGTGCGGACATTCAGTACTTC